This T cell receptor (beta chain) was captured by sequencing in a study of blood T cell repertoires in COVID-19. The overall study: The samples span acute and convalescent COVID-19 from the United States, Italy and Spain.

Authors' processing steps: Amplifying reference gene primers gave estimates of nucleated cell counts. Clones were read by immunoSEQ multiplex PCR, and TCRdb kept only the in-frame ones, dropping some. V and J calls and clone size are copied from that table; D and trimming were computed from the DNA. The sample carries about 64,000 clones, 65% to 90% recorded once. Germline V gene lookup returns CDR1 SGHTA and CDR2 FQGNSA. The CDR3 totals 15 residues. The V gene lost 1 base and the J gene lost 2 bases, with 11 bases spanning the gap. The sample was peripheral blood. This receptor was obtained from a man aged 45 to 65 with active COVID-19. The chain has TRBV7-2 and TRBJ1-2, with D possibly being TRBD1 (6 bases). The CDR3 region is CASSLERGANYGYTF. The DNA for the CDR3 is TGTGCCAGCAGCTTAGAGCGGGGGGCCAACTATGGCTACACCTTC.